This is a list of T cell receptor beta chains from one sample in a study of T cell responses to AZD1222 COVID-19 vaccine. The table came from immunoSEQ multiplex PCR; TCRdb's copy has only in-frame clones and leaves some out. The sample includes about 99,000 clones, 91% seen only once; the top ten take over 40%. The sample was peripheral blood, taken on day 0 of AZD1222 vaccination. The receptors shown here come from an adult in good health. CDR3s include the opening cysteine and the closing phenylalanine or tryptophan. Size is omitted from some rows. Given values are once, few, many or a class for expanded clones.

j_gene | abundance | v_gene | CDR3aa
TRBJ1-1 | - | TRBV14 | CASSRRQPALNTEAFF
TRBJ2-7 | - | TRBV11-2 | CASSPSAGAGYEQYF
TRBJ2-1 | - | TRBV6-1 | CASSGSMMVGSYNEQFF
TRBJ2-1 | - | TRBV5-1 | CASSLATGGIYNEQFF
TRBJ2-7 | - | TRBV7-2 | CASSPGQGRVEQYF
TRBJ2-7 | - | TRBV7-6 | CASSPSARPLYEQYF
TRBJ2-2 | few | TRBV3-1/TRBV3-2 | CASSQDGTGELFF
TRBJ2-3 | - | TRBV5-1 | CASSLPGTSVFTDTQYF
TRBJ2-5 | - | TRBV12-3/TRBV12-4 | CASSTRETQYF
TRBJ1-4 | - | TRBV7-9 | CASREGTAIEKLFF
TRBJ2-5 | once | TRBV7-8 | CASRFGVGETQYF
TRBJ2-3 | - | TRBV7-3 | CASSPQGADTQYF
TRBJ1-1 | - | TRBV28 | CASSPSRGVAEAFF
TRBJ2-1 | - | TRBV25-1 | CASSETSGSSYNEQFF
TRBJ1-6 | - | TRBV2 | CASSDVGVSPLHF
TRBJ2-3 | - | TRBV5-1 | CASTSVVGTDTQYF
TRBJ1-6 | once | TRBV5-6 | CASSLIGDSPLHF
TRBJ2-1 | once | TRBV7-3 | CASSLLGLAGVNEQFF
TRBJ2-3 | - | TRBV7-3 | CASSRSGQSTDTQYF
TRBJ2-7 | - | TRBV5-1 | CASSLQGEIYEQYF
TRBJ2-7 | - | TRBV27 | CASSLGRGPYEQYF
TRBJ2-7 | - | TRBV4-1 | CASSQERGRGPGEQYF
TRBJ1-1 | - | TRBV18 | CASSPGFSSPTEAFF
TRBJ1-3 | - | TRBV28 | CASSLGVSGNTIYF
TRBJ1-2 | - | TRBV28 | CASSSRDRGKGYTF
TRBJ2-7 | - | TRBV5-4 | CASSSSGDSYEQYF
TRBJ2-3 | - | TRBV4-1 | CASSQEPHVTDTQYF
TRBJ1-3 | - | TRBV5-1 | CASSFEIGDSGNTIYF
TRBJ1-5 | - | TRBV28 | CASSSPLGNQPQHF
TRBJ1-1 | once | TRBV5-6 | CASSLTENTEAFF
TRBJ2-2 | - | TRBV5-1 | CASSFRARALNTGELFF
TRBJ1-1 | - | TRBV30 | CAWTGLNTEAFF
TRBJ1-2 | - | TRBV19 | CASSLGSSNYGYTF